These 32 T cell receptor beta chains came from one sample sequenced in a study of T-cell memory formation after mild COVID-19. TCRdb ran MiXCR on the 5' RACE reads and lists one entry per CDR3 protein. This sample has 200,000 to 250,000 distinct CDR3 sequences, with 15% to 17% found just once. Sequences were obtained from PBMCs or a T cell subset sorted from them (not recorded which). Receptor source: an adult woman who had mild COVID-19 (a few samples of this study predate the infection). Cell type and time point are not known.

The genes are TRBV5-4 and TRBJ2-3; D unresolved. CDR3 length: 16 residues. Germline V gene lookup returns CDR1 SGHNT and CDR2 YYREEE (reference sequence). Deletions cut 7 bases from V and 1 base from J, with 19 bases between. The DNA of the CDR3 is TGTGCCAGCGGTTCCGGAGCCGGCGGCCGCACAGATACGCAGTATTTT. Translation: CASGSGAGGRTDTQYF.

V and J are TRBV20-1 and TRBJ1-6; a weak D match, TRBD1 (5 bases). This CDR3 is 15 amino acids long. Deletions cut 6 bases from V and 10 bases from J, with 22 bases between. Germline values: CDR1 DFQATT, CDR2 SNEGSKA (reference sequence). The CDR3, as DNA: TGCAGTGCGCCAGCCGGGCAGGGAAGGGAATCACCCCTCCACTTT. Translation: CSAPAGQGRESPLHF.

This rearrangement joins TRBV11-3 to TRBJ2-7; D is unclear. V shed 2 bases and J shed 2 bases, with 10 bases lying between them. Germline loops: CDR1 SGHNT, CDR2 YENEEA. This CDR3 comprises 14 residues. The CDR3: CASSLRTDPYEQYF. CDR3 in DNA: TGTGCCAGCAGCTTAAGGACGGACCCCTACGAGCAGTACTTC.

The rearrangement joins TRBV29-1 to TRBJ1-2; tentatively, D is TRBD1 (5 bases). The germline V gene has CDR1 SQVTM and CDR2 ANQGSEA. The CDR3 consists of 14 residues. V was trimmed by 4 bases and J by 8 bases, leaving 20 bases between them. The CDR3 sequence is CSVAPGQRSRGYTF. Here the CDR3 DNA reads TGCAGCGTTGCCCCAGGGCAGAGATCGAGGGGCTACACCTTC.

The V call is TRBV23-1, the J call TRBJ2-3; the match to TRBD2 covers 10 bases. TRBV23-1 counts as an open reading frame of uncertain function. V lost 6 bases, J lost 4 bases, and 22 bases stayed unmatched. There are 20 residues in the CDR3. The DNA of the CDR3 is TGCGCCAGCAGCCCTGGGACAGGCCAAGCGAGCGGGAGGGCGGCAGATACGCAGTATTTT. It translates to CASSPGTGQASGRAADTQYF.

This clonotype showed up just a few times. The chain employs TRBV5-1 and TRBJ2-7; maybe TRBD1 (5 bases). CDR1 and CDR2 from the germline V gene are SGHRS and YFSETQ. The CDR3 is 13 amino acids. Trimming cost V 4 bases and J 5 bases, with 13 bases left between them. The CDR3 DNA reads TGCGCCAGCAGCCATGGGGCCAAGAACGAGCAGTACTTC. Protein sequence: CASSHGAKNEQYF.

CDR3 DNA sequence: TGTGCCATCAGCGGACTAGCGGGAGGGCCCAATGAGCAGTTCTTC. This sequence encodes CAISGLAGGPNEQFF. The rearrangement links TRBV10-3 to TRBJ2-1, with 15 positions matching TRBD2. The CDR3 length is 15 residues. Germline CDR1 reads ENHRY; CDR2 reads SYGVKD. J was trimmed by 6 bases and V by 6 bases; bases with no gene match: 3.

This clonotype occurred a few times. This chain uses TRBV15 with TRBJ2-1; no firm D call. The V gene's germline CDR1 is LNHNV and CDR2 YYDKDF (reference sequence). Trimming shortened V by 1 base and J by 7 bases, and 8 bases separated the two germline ends. This CDR3 contains 13 residues. For the CDR3, the DNA is TGTGCCACCAGCAGAGCCAGGCTTAATGAGCAGTTCTTC. Translation gives CATSRARLNEQFF.

The chain recombines TRBV2 with TRBJ2-1; the D gene is possibly TRBD2 (6 bases). CDR1 SNHLY and CDR2 FYNNEI come from the germline V gene. The CDR3 is 17 residues long. The ends were cut back, 5 bases at V and 2 bases at J, with 19 bases in the middle. The CDR3 region is CASSPTRLDRTYNEQFF. The CDR3 nucleotides are TGTGCCAGCAGTCCTACAAGACTAGATCGCACCTACAATGAGCAGTTCTTC. The full variable domain, completed using reference TRBV2 and TRBJ2-1, is EPEVTQTPSHQVTQMGQEVILRCVPISNHLYFYWYRQILGQKVEFLVSFYNNEISEKSEIFDDQFSVERPDGSNFTLKIRSTKLEDSAMYFCASSPTRLDRTYNEQFFGPGTRLTVL.

The chain carries TRBV29-1 and TRBJ1-2, with D unresolved. Trimming removed 1 base at V and 8 bases at J, with 11 bases between. The CDR3 consists of 12 residues. Germline V gene data show CDR1 as SQVTM and CDR2 as ANQGSEA. CDR3 sequence reads: CSVEGTVRGYTF. As DNA, the CDR3 is TGCAGCGTTGAAGGGACGGTGCGGGGCTACACCTTC.

V is TRBV27 and J is TRBJ2-1, with 7 nucleotides matching TRBD1. The length of the CDR3 is 15 residues. Germline V gene lookup returns CDR1 MNHEY and CDR2 SMNVEV (reference sequence). Unmatched junction bases numbered 4, after V lost 5 bases and J lost 0 bases. CDR3 residues: CASSRRQGSYNEQFF. DNA for the CDR3: TGTGCCAGCAGTCGTCGACAGGGCTCCTACAATGAGCAGTTCTTC.

This clonotype appeared many times. V usage is TRBV5-1 and J usage is TRBJ2-1, with D maybe TRBD1 (6 bases). V dropped 3 bases and J dropped 0 bases, with 13 bases sitting between them. There are 16 residues in the CDR3. Germline assignment: CDR1 SGHRS and CDR2 YFSETQ. The CDR3 loop reads CASSWGTTGSYNEQFF. CDR3 coding DNA: TGCGCCAGCAGCTGGGGGACAACCGGCTCCTACAATGAGCAGTTCTTC.

This clonotype was counted a few times. DNA for the CDR3: TGTGCCAGCAGCTTAGCGACAGCATACGAGCAGTACTTC. This translates into CASSLATAYEQYF. The V and J genes are TRBV7-2 and TRBJ2-7, with D possibly being TRBD1 (5 bases). The CDR3 has 13 amino acids. Looked up from germline, CDR1 is SGHTA and CDR2 is FQGNSA. Trimming cost V 0 bases and J 4 bases, with 7 bases left between them.

This clonotype has a handful of counts. The rearrangement joins TRBV29-1 to TRBJ2-4; tentatively, D is TRBD1 (7 bases). CDR1 SQVTM and CDR2 ANQGSEA come from the germline V gene. V gave up 7 bases and J gave up 7 bases, with 20 bases separating them. The CDR3 totals 14 residues. The CDR3 nucleotides read TGCAGCGCCCAGGGGGGACTCACAGGGAACATTCAGTACTTC. Amino acid sequence: CSAQGGLTGNIQYF.

This clonotype was seen a handful of times. CDR3 nucleotides: TGCAGTGCCATCGACCGGACTAGCGGGAATTACAATGAGCAGTTCTTC. Translating it yields CSAIDRTSGNYNEQFF. The rearrangement joins TRBV20-1 to TRBJ2-1, with 12 bases that match TRBD2. V gave up 6 bases and J gave up 4 bases; unmatched junction bases: 10. This CDR3 spans 16 amino acids. CDR1 is DFQATT, CDR2 SNEGSKA, per germline (reference sequence).

V gene TRBV24-1 combines with J gene TRBJ2-5; 10 bases map to TRBD1. J was trimmed by 1 base and V by 3 bases; bases with no gene match: 4. The CDR3 runs 16 residues. Germline V gene data show CDR1 as KGHDR and CDR2 as SFDVKD. CDR3 sequence: CATSDRDRGSQETQYF. The CDR3, as DNA: TGTGCCACCAGTGATCGGGACAGGGGTTCCCAAGAGACCCAGTACTTC.

This clonotype has a count of ten or more. The chain has TRBV6-1 and TRBJ1-1; TRBD1 agrees at 9 bases. From germline, CDR1 is MNHNS and CDR2 SASEGT. V was pared by 6 bases and J by 1 base, with 3 bases of the junction left unmatched. This CDR3 region has 14 residues. The chain's CDR3 is CASSVDRGNTEAFF. The CDR3 nucleotides read TGTGCCAGCAGCGTGGACAGGGGGAACACTGAAGCTTTCTTT.

This sequence joins TRBV6-2 or TRBV6-3 and TRBJ2-2; no clear D. This CDR3 contains 13 residues. Germline assignment: CDR1 MNHEY and CDR2 SVGEGT. The germline V and J ends were trimmed by 7 bases and 6 bases, with 12 bases remaining between them. The CDR3 DNA reads as TGTGCCAGCACCCTCCAATCCGCCGGGGAGCTGTTTTTT. It yields the protein CASTLQSAGELFF.

In this sample, this clonotype turned up many times. V and J are TRBV12-3 or TRBV12-4 and TRBJ2-7; TRBD1 matches 9 bases. With V trimmed by 6 bases and J by 7 bases, 7 bases remained unmatched. The CDR3 totals 13 residues. The CDR3 DNA sequence: TGTGCCAGCAGAAACACAGGGGGCAGTGAGCAGTACTTC. This sequence encodes CASRNTGGSEQYF.

This clonotype was detected many times. V usage is TRBV5-1 and J usage is TRBJ1-1; TRBD1 might be the D (5 bases). The CDR3 spans 13 residues. V was clipped by 0 bases and J by 10 bases, with 13 bases between them. Germline V lookup: CDR1 SGHRS, CDR2 YFSETQ. CDR3 coding DNA: TGCGCCAGCAGCTTGGGCCAGGGTATTGGAGCTTTCTTT. This encodes CASSLGQGIGAFF.

The V gene is TRBV6-5, the J gene TRBJ2-7, with D possibly being TRBD1 (8 bases). Per the germline V gene, CDR1 is MNHEY and CDR2 is SVGAGI. The germline V and J ends were trimmed by 4 bases and 5 bases, with 18 bases remaining between them. The CDR3 loop spans 15 amino acids. The CDR3 nucleotides read TGTGCCAGCAGTTTCCGACAGGGGAGGGCCAACGAGCAGTACTTC. It specifies CASSFRQGRANEQYF.

This clonotype has only a few counts. The chain has TRBV5-1 and TRBJ2-5, with D perhaps TRBD1 or TRBD2 (5 bases each). Trimming removed 0 bases at V and 5 bases at J, with 14 bases between. Germline CDR1 SGHRS, CDR2 YFSETQ. CDR3 size: 15 residues. The chain's CDR3 is CASSLGRVGDETQYF. The CDR3, as DNA: TGCGCCAGCAGCTTGGGACGAGTTGGGGACGAGACCCAGTACTTC.

This clonotype has only a few counts. The chain combines TRBV12-3 or TRBV12-4 with TRBJ1-5; 7 nucleotides align to TRBD1. Trimming cost V 1 base and J 8 bases; bases outside gene matches: 5. The CDR3 runs 14 residues. The CDR3 DNA follows: TGTGCCAGCAGTTTAGTACAGGGGTCGAAGCCCCAGCATTTT. It codes for CASSLVQGSKPQHF.

There are a few counts of this clonotype. The genes are TRBV7-9 and TRBJ2-7, with 11 bases aligning to TRBD1. With 0 bases clipped from V and 0 bases from J, the junction kept 1 base outside the gene matches. CDR1 and CDR2 from the germline V gene are SEHNR and FQNEAQ (reference sequence). CDR3 length: 16 amino acids. CDR3: CASSLAGTGGSYEQYF. CDR3 in DNA: TGTGCCAGCAGCTTAGCTGGGACAGGGGGCTCCTACGAGCAGTACTTC.

The chain employs TRBV7-3 and TRBJ2-1; 15 nucleotides align to TRBD2. This CDR3 region has 17 residues. Germline V lookup: CDR1 SGHTA, CDR2 FQGTGA. With V trimmed by 5 bases and J by 3 bases, 5 bases remained unmatched. The CDR3 reads CASSNRGLAGGYNEQFF. The CDR3 nucleotides read TGTGCCAGCAGCAACCGGGGACTAGCGGGAGGCTACAATGAGCAGTTCTTC.

V is TRBV6-5 and J is TRBJ1-5; D is perhaps TRBD1 (6 bases). The CDR3 is 14 amino acids. The V end was cut by 8 bases, the J end by 0 bases, with 11 bases between. Germline V lookup: CDR1 MNHEY, CDR2 SVGAGI. The chain's CDR3 is CASRRGYSNQPQHF. In nucleotides, the CDR3 is TGTGCCAGCCGGAGGGGGTATAGCAATCAGCCCCAGCATTTT.

V and J are TRBV5-1 and TRBJ2-1; 9 nucleotides match TRBD2. Germline V lookup: CDR1 SGHRS, CDR2 YFSETQ. The V segment lost 1 base and the J segment 4 bases; nucleotides outside the gene matches: 3. This CDR3 has 15 residues. The CDR3 nucleotides are TGCGCCAGCAGCTTGCCTAGCGGGGCTTACAATGAGCAGTTCTTC. This gives the protein CASSLPSGAYNEQFF. Full variable domain (remainder filled in from reference TRBV5-1 and TRBJ2-1): KAGVTQTPRYLIKTRGQQVTLSCSPISGHRSVSWYQQTPGQGLQFLFEYFSETQRNKGNFPGRFSGRQFSNSRSEMNVSTLELGDSALYLCASSLPSGAYNEQFFGPGTRLTVL.

This clonotype was counted between two and nine times. V is TRBV7-2 and J is TRBJ2-2; weak D call: TRBD1 (5 bases). The CDR3 covers 14 residues. Per germline, CDR1 SGHTA and CDR2 FQGNSA. V lost 7 bases and J lost 4, with 13 bases in between. The CDR3 DNA sequence: TGTGCCAGCACCCGACAGTCGCCCACCGGGGAGCTGTTTTTT. Its translation: CASTRQSPTGELFF. Using reference TRBV7-2 and TRBJ2-2 for the parts outside the CDR3, the full variable domain is GAGVSQSPSNKVTEKGKDVELRCDPISGHTALYWYRQSLGQGLEFLIYFQGNSAPDKSGLPSDRFSAERTGGSVSTLTIQRTQQEDSAVYLCASTRQSPTGELFFGEGSRLTVL.

V and J are TRBV6-5 and TRBJ1-3, with D possibly TRBD1 on 5 matching bases. The length of the CDR3 is 12 residues. Germline CDR1 MNHEY, CDR2 SVGAGI. V lost 8 bases, J lost 5 bases, and 10 bases lay in between. The CDR3 DNA is TGTGCCAGCGGGTCAGGGCGAAACACCATATATTTT. Translation: CASGSGRNTIYF.

This clonotype was seen a handful of times. This sequence joins TRBV30 and TRBJ2-6, with unresolved D. The V and J ends lost 0 bases and 1 base respectively, with 7 bases between them. The CDR3 extends over 15 amino acids. Germline V gene lookup returns CDR1 GTSNPN and CDR2 SVGIG (reference sequence). CDR3 protein: CAWSVRRSGANVLTF. The CDR3 nucleotides are TGTGCCTGGAGTGTACGGAGATCTGGGGCCAACGTCCTGACTTTC.

This sequence joins TRBV2 and TRBJ2-7; D is uncertain. CDR3 length: 10 amino acids. Trimming left V 6 bases short and J 4 bases short, with 4 bases between. The germline CDR1 and CDR2 sequences are SNHLY and FYNNEI. This CDR3 reads CASSMYEQYF. The CDR3 DNA is TGTGCCAGCAGCATGTACGAGCAGTACTTC.

The chain employs TRBV30 and TRBJ2-3, with TRBD1 matching 9 bases. Germline CDR1 and CDR2: GTSNPN and SVGIG (reference sequence). This CDR3 comprises 15 residues. The V segment lost 3 bases and the J segment 9 bases; nucleotides outside the gene matches: 13. The CDR3 sequence is CAWSLGDRVRRTQYF. CDR3 coding DNA: TGTGCCTGGAGCCTCGGGGACAGGGTAAGAAGGACGCAGTATTTT. Supplemented by reference TRBV30 and TRBJ2-3, the full variable domain reads SQTIHQWPATLVQPVGSPLSLECTVEGTSNPNLYWYRQAAGRGLQLLFYSVGIGQISSEVPQNLSASRPQDRQFILSSKKLLLSDSGFYLCAWSLGDRVRRTQYFGPGTRLTVL.